The clone carrying this T cell receptor (beta chain) was seen once. The sample belongs to a study of blood T cell repertoires in COVID-19. TCRdb's copy holds only in-frame clones and misses some; the assay was immunoSEQ multiplex PCR. The data show a few hundred thousand clones, with roughly nine tenths seen just once and approximately 3.3% held by the top ten. There are 17 residues in the CDR3. This clonotype originated in a woman aged 45-59 years in a cohort exposed to, infected with or recovered from COVID-19 (not recorded which). The sample comprised PBMCs or T cells enriched from blood (not recorded which). The V call is TRBV21-1, the J call TRBJ2-2; the table names TRBD1, a call not compared with the DNA. TRBV21-1 is described as a pseudogene. CDR3 nucleotide sequence: TGTGCCAGCAGCAATGGTAGGACAGGCATCCGCACCGGGGAGCTGTTTTTT. Its protein product is CASSNGRTGIRTGELFF.